This TCR beta chain was documented in a study of cytomegalovirus exposure and HLA in healthy donors. Study summary: In terms of ancestry, the Caucasian-associated cluster contained 80% to 90% of the approximately 400 genotyped donors.

About this clone itself: Its specificity is unknown.

Deletions cut 3 bases from V and 7 bases from J, with 15 bases between. From germline, CDR1 is GTSNPN and CDR2 SVGIG (reference sequence). The CDR3 extends over 14 amino acids. The study's findings and limits: Earlier analysis yielded a pattern in which most TCR beta V segments were productive about 87% or about 30% of the time. Reports state that TCR beta sequences accurately predicted most subjects' HLA-A and HLA-B alleles. Reported performance of the classifier showed diagnosis of cytomegalovirus status with high specificity and sensitivity.

PCR amplification relied on 60 Vbeta primers (plus 13 Jbeta primers). Only in-frame clones appear in the TCRdb table, and some are missing; sequencing was by immunoSEQ multiplex PCR. The data contain about 160,000 clones, approximately 83% of them seen just once; the ten biggest clones take up roughly 1.4%. The sequencing sample was made of PBMCs. The V and J genes are TRBV30 and TRBJ1-4; D perhaps matches TRBD1 (5 bases). The TCR comes from a young woman in good health and CMV-seronegative. CDR3 sequence: CAWRGGTLTEKLFF. For the CDR3, the DNA is TGTGCCTGGAGGGGGGGGACTCTAACTGAAAAACTGTTTTTT.